The 20 T cell receptor beta chains in this list originate from one sample, sequenced in a study of molecular identifiers for immune sequencing clone quantification. TCRdb re-called the PCR reads with MiXCR, one entry per CDR3 protein. In the table there are some 650,000 distinct CDR3 sequences, approximately 20% of which are singletons. Input material: naive CD8+ T cells from blood, with Jurkat cell RNA spiked in. Subset described: FACS-sorted CD8+CD4-CCR7+CD45RA+ naive T cells. These receptors were taken from a human donor in good health. Some libraries in this study had Jurkat cell RNA spiked in.

This clonotype showed up just a few times. V is TRBV3-1 and J is TRBJ2-2; 7 bases fit TRBD1. CDR3 length: 16 amino acids. Germline V gives CDR1 LGHDT, CDR2 YNNKEL (reference sequence). V gave up 3 bases and J gave up 2 bases; unmatched junction bases: 6. In DNA, the CDR3 is TGTGCCAGCAGCCACTACGACAGGGACAACACCGGGGAGCTGTTTTTT. As protein: CASSHYDRDNTGELFF.

About this clonotype: Germline is not matched at one junction end, which may reflect a read error. J is TRBJ2-3 and V is TRBV7-6; D may correspond to TRBD1 or TRBD2 (6 bases each). The CDR3 is 17 residues long. In germline, CDR1 is SGHVS, CDR2 FNYEAQ. The CDR3 region is CASSLIGGPSSTDAQYF. CDR3 bases: TGTGCCAGCAGCTTGATCGGGGGCCCCTCATCCACAGATGCGCAGTATTTT.

This clonotype was picked up a small number of times. The V gene is TRBV11-3, the J gene TRBJ2-7; 11 bases are shared with TRBD2. This CDR3 has 15 residues. Germline V gene sequence: CDR1 SGHNT, CDR2 YENEEA. With 5 bases clipped from V and 0 bases from J, the junction kept 3 bases outside the gene matches. The CDR3 sequence: CASSQTSGASYEQYF. Here the CDR3 DNA reads TGTGCCAGCAGCCAGACTAGCGGGGCCTCCTACGAGCAGTACTTC.

This clonotype was picked up a small number of times. The V gene is TRBV6-4, the J gene TRBJ2-5; a possible D gene is TRBD2 (5 bases). The CDR3 consists of 14 residues. CDR1 and CDR2 (germline): MRHNA, SNTAGT. The V and J ends lost 3 bases and 5 bases respectively, with 13 bases between them. The CDR3 DNA reads TGTGCCAGCAGTGAGAGGGCCCGACGGGAGACCCAGTACTTC. Residues: CASSERARRETQYF.

This clonotype was counted a few times. This sequence may be a read error, since a much larger clone differs from it by one base. The chain carries TRBV13 and TRBJ2-3; 10 positions match TRBD2. Germline V CDR1 and CDR2: PRHDT, FYEKMQ (reference sequence). Losses at the gene ends were 5 bases for V and 5 bases for J; bases not matched to a gene: 4. The CDR3 covers 14 residues. As DNA, the CDR3 is TGTGCCAGCAGCGCGGGACTAGCGAGAGATACGCAGTATTTT. Protein: CASSAGLARDTQYF.

Many counts were recorded for this clonotype. The CDR3 DNA reads TGTGCCAGCAGTCCGTCTAGCGCTTACAATGAGCAGTTCTTC. Translated: CASSPSSAYNEQFF. This chain joins TRBV6-5 and TRBJ2-1; the D gene is possibly TRBD2 (6 bases). Trimming took 5 bases from V and 4 from J, leaving 12 bases between them. Germline CDR1 is MNHEY and CDR2 is SVGAGI. The CDR3 loop spans 14 amino acids.

In regard to this clonotype: A read error is possible here, since a much larger clone lies one base away. The V gene is TRBV6-2 or TRBV6-3, the J gene TRBJ2-7; D may be TRBD1 (7 bases). This CDR3 comprises 13 residues. CDR1 MNHEY and CDR2 SVGEGT come from the germline V gene. CDR3 protein: CASTGDRPYGQYF. The CDR3 DNA is TGTGCCAGCACGGGGGACAGACCCTACGGGCAGTACTTC.

For this clonotype: It may be a read error: a sequence one base away is much more abundant. This chain joins TRBV7-9 and TRBJ1-1; 8 bases map to TRBD1. Germline assignment: CDR1 SEHNR and CDR2 FQNEAQ (reference sequence). The CDR3 sequence is 14 residues long. CDR3 sequence reads: CAGSLGRGLDEAFF. As DNA, the CDR3 is TGTGCCGGCAGCTTAGGCAGGGGGCTGGATGAAGCTTTCTTT.

This clonotype was recorded many times. The chain is built from TRBV7-9 and TRBJ1-4, with a possible D match to TRBD1 (6 bases). Trimming took off 1 base at V and 6 bases at J, with 18 bases between the two ends. The CDR3 contains 17 residues. Germline CDR1 is SEHNR and CDR2 is FQNEAQ (reference sequence). The CDR3 coding sequence is TGTGCCAGCAGCTTAGGCGGTACAGGGTTGCTGGATGAAAAACTGTTTTTT. Protein: CASSLGGTGLLDEKLFF.

This clonotype was counted ten times or more. The gene calls are TRBV9 and TRBJ2-3; D gene uncertain. The CDR3 covers 16 residues. The V end lost 0 bases, the J end lost 2 bases, and 13 bases lay between the germline ends. The germline V gene has CDR1 SGDLS and CDR2 YYNGEE. The CDR3 is CASSVEGSRLTDTQYF. In DNA form, the CDR3 reads TGTGCCAGCAGCGTAGAGGGCAGCCGCCTCACAGATACGCAGTATTTT.

This clonotype was counted many times. This chain links TRBV2 with TRBJ2-6; perhaps TRBD1 as D (6 bases). The CDR3 spans 18 residues. V was shortened by 5 bases and J by 4 bases, with 21 bases between the two germline ends. The germline V gene has CDR1 SNHLY and CDR2 FYNNEI. Written as DNA, the CDR3 is TGTGCCAGCAGTTGGTCAGGGGCTCATCTGGCCGGGGCCAACGTCCTGACTTTC. Residues: CASSWSGAHLAGANVLTF.

This clonotype showed up just a few times. The V gene is TRBV19, the J gene TRBJ1-5, with 8 nucleotides matching TRBD1. V lost 7 bases, J lost 1 base, and 6 bases stayed unmatched. CDR3 length: 15 amino acids. Germline V gene sequence: CDR1 LNHDA, CDR2 SQIVND (reference sequence). The CDR3 DNA reads TGTGCCAGTAAACCTACAGGGGGGAGCAATCAGCCCCAGCATTTT. It encodes CASKPTGGSNQPQHF.

The CDR3: CATSDAGASGSFEQFF. CDR3 in DNA: TGTGCCACCAGTGACGCTGGGGCTAGCGGGAGCTTTGAGCAGTTCTTC. The chain is built from TRBV24-1 and TRBJ2-1, with 10 bases aligning to TRBD2. V shed 4 bases, J shed 9 bases, and the junction held 11 bases outside the gene matches. This CDR3 has 16 residues. CDR1 and CDR2 (germline): KGHDR, SFDVKD.

This clonotype was detected only a few times. A much larger clonotype is one base distant, so this may be a read error. The chain employs TRBV27 and TRBJ2-4, with TRBD1 matching over 9 bases. Per germline, CDR1 MNHEY and CDR2 SMNVEV (reference sequence). This CDR3 contains 16 residues. CDR3 sequence: CASRTLLTGGVNIQCF. The CDR3, as DNA: TGTGCCAGCCGGACTCTATTGACAGGGGGAGTAAACATTCAGTGCTTC.

At least ten counts were recorded for this clonotype. The genes are TRBV19 and TRBJ1-5; maybe TRBD1 (6 bases). The CDR3 length is 15 residues. Germline CDR1 and CDR2: LNHDA and SQIVND (reference sequence). V shed 7 bases and J shed 5 bases, with 18 bases lying between them. This CDR3 is CASNEGGVMDQPQHF. CDR3 sequence (DNA): TGTGCCAGTAACGAGGGGGGGGTTATGGATCAGCCCCAGCATTTT.

This clonotype was seen a handful of times. This rearrangement joins TRBV6-5 to TRBJ2-4; the match to TRBD2 covers 12 bases. This CDR3 region has 21 residues. Trimming cost V 0 bases and J 1 base; bases outside gene matches: 13. Per the germline V gene, CDR1 is MNHEY and CDR2 is SVGAGI. The CDR3 coding sequence is TGTGCCAGCAGTTACTCTCCATTCGAGACTAGCGGGGGCCCGGCCAAAAACATTCAGTACTTC. This codes for CASSYSPFETSGGPAKNIQYF.

This clonotype came up a few times. The chain uses TRBV3-1 and TRBJ2-2; maybe TRBD2 (6 bases). Germline V lookup: CDR1 LGHDT, CDR2 YNNKEL (reference sequence). This CDR3 has 15 residues. V shed 3 bases and J shed 6 bases, with 14 bases lying between them. Here the CDR3 DNA reads TGTGCCAGCAGCCATCGGTTAAGCGGGTCCGGGGAGCTGTTTTTT. This codes for CASSHRLSGSGELFF.

About this clonotype itself: This may stem from a read error, because a much larger clone lies one nucleotide away. The chain has TRBV28 and TRBJ2-1; 13 bases agree with TRBD2. The V gene's germline CDR1 is MDHEN and CDR2 SYDVKM. The CDR3 runs to 15 residues. CDR3 coding DNA: TGTGCCAGCAGTATTGGGACTAGCGGGGACAATGAGCAGTCCTTC. It is translated as CASSIGTSGDNEQSF.

V and J are TRBV27 and TRBJ2-5, with a possible D match to TRBD1 (6 bases). The V gene lost 7 bases and the J gene lost 2 bases, with 17 bases spanning the gap. This CDR3 region has 15 residues. In germline, CDR1 is MNHEY, CDR2 SMNVEV (reference sequence). The CDR3 DNA follows: TGTGCCAGCAAGCCAACAGGGACGGGGCAAGAGACCCAGTACTTC. Amino acids: CASKPTGTGQETQYF.

Comments on this clonotype: One base away lies a much larger clone, so this may be a sequencing read error. The chain recombines TRBV28 with TRBJ2-7; 8 bases fit TRBD2. Germline loops: CDR1 MDHEN, CDR2 SYDVKM. This CDR3 comprises 15 residues. Trimming cost V 2 bases and J 3 bases; bases outside gene matches: 6. In nucleotides, the CDR3 is TGTGCCAGCAGTTTACGGGGGGGGGGGGACTACGAGCAGTACTTC. Protein sequence: CASSLRGGGDYEQYF.